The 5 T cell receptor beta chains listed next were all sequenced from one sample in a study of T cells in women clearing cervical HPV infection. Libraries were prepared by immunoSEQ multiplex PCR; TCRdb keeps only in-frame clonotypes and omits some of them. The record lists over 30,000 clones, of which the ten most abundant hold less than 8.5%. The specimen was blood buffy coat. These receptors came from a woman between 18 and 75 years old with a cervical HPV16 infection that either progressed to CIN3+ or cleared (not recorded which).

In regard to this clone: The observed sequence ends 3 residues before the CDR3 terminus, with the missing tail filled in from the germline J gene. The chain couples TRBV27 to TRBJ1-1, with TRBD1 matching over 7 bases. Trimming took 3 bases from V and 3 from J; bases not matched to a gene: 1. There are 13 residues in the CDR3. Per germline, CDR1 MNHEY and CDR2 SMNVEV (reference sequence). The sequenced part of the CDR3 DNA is TGTGCCAGCAGTTTGGGACAGCACACTGAA. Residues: CASSLGQHTE. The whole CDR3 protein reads CASSLGQHTEAFF.

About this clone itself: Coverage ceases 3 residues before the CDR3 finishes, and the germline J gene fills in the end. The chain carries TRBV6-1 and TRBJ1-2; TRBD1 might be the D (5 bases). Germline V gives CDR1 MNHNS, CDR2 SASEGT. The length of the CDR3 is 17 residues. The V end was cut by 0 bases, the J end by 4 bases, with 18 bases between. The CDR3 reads CASSEAPPPTQGYGYTF. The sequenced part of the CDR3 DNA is TGTGCCAGCAGTGAAGCGCCGCCCCCGACCCAGGGCTATGGC.

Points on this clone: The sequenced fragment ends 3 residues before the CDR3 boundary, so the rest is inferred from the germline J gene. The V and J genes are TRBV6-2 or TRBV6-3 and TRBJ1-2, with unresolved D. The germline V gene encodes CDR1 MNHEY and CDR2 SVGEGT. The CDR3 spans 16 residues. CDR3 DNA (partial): TGTGCCAGCAAAACCTCACTCCAACGGAGCACAGATACC. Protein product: CASKTSLQRSTDT. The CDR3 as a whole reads CASKTSLQRSTDTYTF.

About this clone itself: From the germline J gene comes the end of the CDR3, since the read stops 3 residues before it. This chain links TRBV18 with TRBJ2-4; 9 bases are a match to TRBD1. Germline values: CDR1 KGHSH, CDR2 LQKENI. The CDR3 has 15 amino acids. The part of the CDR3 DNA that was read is TGTGCCAGCTCACCTATGGACAGGGGAGGTCGGGGT. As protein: CASSPMDRGGRG. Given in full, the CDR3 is CASSPMDRGGRGQYF.

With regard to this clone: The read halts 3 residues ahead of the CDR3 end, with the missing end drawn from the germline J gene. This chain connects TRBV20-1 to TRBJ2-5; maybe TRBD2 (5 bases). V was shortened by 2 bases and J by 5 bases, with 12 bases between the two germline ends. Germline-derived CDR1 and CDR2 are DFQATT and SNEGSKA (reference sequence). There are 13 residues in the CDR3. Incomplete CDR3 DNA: TGCAGTGCTAGAACCTCAACGGGGGAGACC. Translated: CSARTSTGET. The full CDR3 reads CSARTSTGETQYF.